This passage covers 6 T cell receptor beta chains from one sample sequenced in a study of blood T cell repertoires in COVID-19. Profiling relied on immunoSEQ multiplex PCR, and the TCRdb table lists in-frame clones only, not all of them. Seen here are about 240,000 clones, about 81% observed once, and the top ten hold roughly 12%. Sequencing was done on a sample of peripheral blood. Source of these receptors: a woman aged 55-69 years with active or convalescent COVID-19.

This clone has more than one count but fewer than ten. CDR3 loop: CASSLVGTGGEAFF. In nucleotides, the CDR3 is TGTGCCAGCAGTTTGGTCGGGACAGGTGGTGAAGCTTTCTTT. The chain carries TRBV27 and TRBJ1-1; TRBD1 matches at 8 bases. V shed 3 bases and J 7 bases; nucleotides not matched to a gene: 7. Germline lookup yields CDR1 MNHEY and CDR2 SMNVEV (reference sequence). There are 14 residues in the CDR3.

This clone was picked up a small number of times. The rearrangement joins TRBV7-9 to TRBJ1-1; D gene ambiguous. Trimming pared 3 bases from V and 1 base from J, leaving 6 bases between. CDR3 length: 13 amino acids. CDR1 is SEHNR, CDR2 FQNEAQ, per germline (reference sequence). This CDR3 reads CASSFQENTEAFF. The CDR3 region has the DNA TGTGCCAGCAGCTTCCAGGAGAACACTGAAGCTTTCTTT. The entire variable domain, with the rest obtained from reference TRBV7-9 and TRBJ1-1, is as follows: DTGVSQNPRHKITKRGQNVTFRCDPISEHNRLYWYRQTLGQGPEFLTYFQNEAQLEKSRLLSDRFSAERPKGSFSTLEIQRTEQGDSAMYLCASSFQENTEAFFGQGTRLTVV.

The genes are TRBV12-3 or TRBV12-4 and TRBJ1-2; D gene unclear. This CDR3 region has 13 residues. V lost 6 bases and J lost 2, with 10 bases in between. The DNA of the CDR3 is TGTGCCAGCAGCCCAAAGCCCAACTATGGCTACACCTTC. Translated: CASSPKPNYGYTF.

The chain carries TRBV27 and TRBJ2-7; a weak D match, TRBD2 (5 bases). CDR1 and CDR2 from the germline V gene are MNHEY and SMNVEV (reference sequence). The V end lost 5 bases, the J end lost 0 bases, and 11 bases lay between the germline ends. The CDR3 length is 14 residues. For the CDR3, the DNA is TGTGCCAGCAGTCCCTCTCGGGGCTCCTACGAGCAGTACTTC. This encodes CASSPSRGSYEQYF.

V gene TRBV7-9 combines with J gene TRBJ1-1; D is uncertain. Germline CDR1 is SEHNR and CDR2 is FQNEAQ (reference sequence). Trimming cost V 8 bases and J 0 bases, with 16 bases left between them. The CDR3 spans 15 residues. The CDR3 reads CASGSLSGMNTEAFF. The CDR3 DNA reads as TGTGCCAGCGGAAGCTTGTCGGGGATGAACACTGAAGCTTTCTTT.

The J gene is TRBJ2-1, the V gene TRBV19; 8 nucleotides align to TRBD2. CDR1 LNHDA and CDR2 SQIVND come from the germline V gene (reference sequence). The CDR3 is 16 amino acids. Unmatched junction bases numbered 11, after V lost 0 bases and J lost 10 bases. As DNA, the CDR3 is TGTGCCAGTAGTATAGACGCGGGGGGCTTTTCAGGAGAGCAGTTCTTC. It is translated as CASSIDAGGFSGEQFF.